This T cell receptor (beta chain) was identified during a study of shared clonotypes between healthy human individuals. V lost 5 bases and J 1 base, leaving 9 bases between the germline ends. The germline V gene has CDR1 SGHVS and CDR2 FQNEAQ. The CDR3 is 14 amino acids. Researchers divided each subset's genomic DNA evenly across several immunoSEQ plates. Data came from immunoSEQ multiplex PCR; TCRdb stores just in-frame clones and leaves some out. Among fewer than 600,000 clones, around 75% were seen once, and the ten largest hold less than 15%. This TCR derives from a woman in her 40s in good health. Some clones in this sample may be carry-over from other donors' samples. V is TRBV7-8 and J is TRBJ1-5; no clear D gene. The sequencing sample was made of PBMCs. The DNA of the CDR3 is TGTGCCAGCAGCCCTGGACGGAGCAATCAGCCCCAGCATTTT. It codes for CASSPGRSNQPQHF.